One sample yielded the 22 T cell receptor beta chains listed below, sequenced in a study of blood T cell repertoires in COVID-19. The protocol was immunoSEQ multiplex PCR, while the TCRdb copy is restricted to in-frame clones and leaves out a portion. The sample includes fewer than 300,000 clones, roughly 85% of them seen just once. Material: peripheral blood. The receptors were sampled from a woman younger than 30 with acute or convalescent COVID-19.

This sequence joins TRBV10-3 and TRBJ2-7; 9 bases fit TRBD1. The length of the CDR3 is 14 residues. J gave up 1 base and V 6 bases, and 4 bases lay outside the gene matches. The germline CDR1 and CDR2 sequences are ENHRY and SYGVKD. CDR3 loop: CAIRPGQGSYEQYF. Written as DNA, the CDR3 is TGTGCCATCAGGCCGGGACAGGGTTCCTACGAGCAGTACTTC.

The V and J genes are TRBV21-1 and TRBJ1-5; TRBD1, the table's D call, was not compared with the DNA. TRBV21-1 is flagged as a pseudogene. The CDR3 sequence is 16 residues long. The CDR3 loop reads CASNLTGGGGNQPQHF. The CDR3 nucleotides read TGTGCCAGCAACCTGACAGGGGGAGGTGGCAATCAGCCCCAGCATTTT.

Only one count was recorded for this clone. The gene calls are TRBV6-2 or TRBV6-3 and TRBJ2-5; D remains unclear. CDR1 is MNHEY and CDR2 is SVGEGT in the germline V gene. The CDR3 is 13 residues long. Trimming stripped 5 bases from V and 7 bases from J, with 14 bases between. DNA of the CDR3: TGTGCCAGCAGTCCCGACGAGGTAGGGACCCAGTACTTC. Translation gives CASSPDEVGTQYF.

V gene TRBV5-1 combines with J gene TRBJ2-3; 10 positions match TRBD2. V was clipped by 4 bases and J by 3 bases; unmatched bases: 8. The germline V gene has CDR1 SGHRS and CDR2 YFSETQ. The CDR3 sequence is 16 residues long. CDR3 protein: CASSPGTSALTDTQYF. CDR3 bases: TGCGCCAGCAGCCCCGGGACTAGCGCGTTAACAGATACGCAGTATTTT.

This clone was recorded only once. The CDR3 reads CASSFRDTYTGELFF. In nucleotides, the CDR3 is TGTGCCAGCAGCTTCCGGGACACTTACACCGGGGAGCTGTTTTTT. The chain links TRBV11-1 to TRBJ2-2, with a possible D match to TRBD1 (6 bases). The germline V and J ends were trimmed by 3 bases and 3 bases, with 11 bases remaining between them. The length of the CDR3 is 15 residues. CDR1 is SGHAT and CDR2 is FQDESV in the germline V gene (reference sequence).

The CDR3 here is CASSTHSLAPSSYNEQFF. The CDR3 nucleotides read TGTGCCAGCAGCACCCACTCACTAGCGCCGAGCTCCTACAATGAGCAGTTCTTC. The chain links TRBV7-2 to TRBJ2-1; TRBD2 agrees at 7 bases. This CDR3 has 18 residues. Germline-derived CDR1 and CDR2 are SGHTA and FQGNSA. The V gene end was trimmed by 5 bases and the J gene end by 0 bases; junction bases not matched to a gene: 13.

J is TRBJ1-1 and V is TRBV5-1; tentatively, D is TRBD1 (6 bases). The V and J ends lost 5 bases and 7 bases respectively, with 15 bases between them. There are 13 residues in the CDR3. Germline CDR1 and CDR2: SGHRS and YFSETQ. CDR3 bases: TGCGCCAGCAGGCCGGACAGACAATTTGAAGCTTTCTTT. It yields the protein CASRPDRQFEAFF. Complete variable domain (other parts from reference TRBV5-1 and TRBJ1-1): KAGVTQTPRYLIKTRGQQVTLSCSPISGHRSVSWYQQTPGQGLQFLFEYFSETQRNKGNFPGRFSGRQFSNSRSEMNVSTLELGDSALYLCASRPDRQFEAFFGQGTRLTVV.

V is TRBV7-8 and J is TRBJ2-1, with a possible D match to TRBD2 (6 bases). Germline V gene data show CDR1 as SGHVS and CDR2 as FQNEAQ. V shed 5 bases and J shed 1 base, with 15 bases lying between them. The CDR3 length is 16 residues. CDR3 DNA: TGTGCCAGCAGCACCGGTTTGGGGGGTTCCTACAATGAGCAGTTCTTC. It specifies CASSTGLGGSYNEQFF.

The chain joins TRBV6-1 to TRBJ1-1, with a tentative D call TRBD1 (6 bases). The length of the CDR3 is 14 residues. Trimming took off 3 bases at V and 1 base at J, with 9 bases between the two ends. The germline V gene encodes CDR1 MNHNS and CDR2 SASEGT. CDR3 sequence reads: CASSETGKNTEAFF. The DNA for the CDR3 is TGTGCCAGCAGTGAGACAGGAAAGAACACTGAAGCTTTCTTT.

The V gene is TRBV4-3, the J gene TRBJ2-3, with 8 bases aligning to TRBD2. Germline V gene data show CDR1 as LGHNA and CDR2 as YSLEER. The CDR3 length is 16 residues. The trim removed 1 base at V and 2 bases at J, leaving 5 bases unmatched. This chain's CDR3 is CASSQVAGLVTDTQYF. The CDR3 DNA follows: TGCGCCAGCAGCCAAGTAGCGGGACTAGTCACAGATACGCAGTATTTT.

The rearrangement links TRBV3-1 (or the pseudogene TRBV3-2) to TRBJ2-5, with D possibly TRBD2 on 5 matching bases. The CDR3 is made up of 14 amino acids. Trimming took off 0 bases at V and 3 bases at J, with 8 bases between the two ends. Germline V gives CDR1 LGHDT, CDR2 YNNKEL (reference sequence). In DNA, the CDR3 is TGTGCCAGCAGCCAAGATTGGGGAGAAGAGACCCAGTACTTC. Protein sequence: CASSQDWGEETQYF.

This chain links TRBV29-1 with TRBJ2-5, with 7 bases that match TRBD2. This CDR3 has 12 amino acids. Germline V gene data show CDR1 as SQVTM and CDR2 as ANQGSEA. The junction had 2 bases not matched to a gene; V was cut back by 5 bases and J by 2 bases. CDR3 in DNA: TGCAGCGTTCGAGCGGGACAAGAGACCCAGTACTTC. It codes for CSVRAGQETQYF. The full variable domain, rest sourced from reference TRBV29-1 and TRBJ2-5, is SAVISQKPSRDICQRGTSLTIQCQVDSQVTMMFWYRQQPGQSLTLIATANQGSEATYESGFVIDKFPISRPNLTFSTLTVSNMSPEDSSIYLCSVRAGQETQYFGPGTRLLVL.

The chain couples TRBV13 to TRBJ2-7, with no clear D. V shed 4 bases and J shed 0 bases, with 4 bases lying between them. Per the germline V gene, CDR1 is PRHDT and CDR2 is FYEKMQ (reference sequence). The CDR3 covers 12 residues. CDR3 DNA sequence: TGTGCCAGCAGCTCTTCCTCCTACGAGCAGTACTTC. Residues: CASSSSSYEQYF.

This clone came up many times. This rearrangement joins TRBV7-9 to TRBJ1-2, with D unresolved. Germline loops: CDR1 SEHNR, CDR2 FQNEAQ (reference sequence). There are 12 residues in the CDR3. V was trimmed by 1 base and J by 8 bases, leaving 8 bases between them. This CDR3 is CASSLGPRGYTF. The CDR3 DNA follows: TGTGCCAGCAGCTTAGGCCCGCGAGGCTACACCTTC.

The rearrangement joins TRBV6-5 to TRBJ1-2; D is perhaps TRBD1 (6 bases). The germline V gene encodes CDR1 MNHEY and CDR2 SVGAGI. Deletions cut 4 bases from V and 7 bases from J, with 16 bases between. The CDR3 is made up of 14 amino acids. The CDR3 spells CASSLLQGGSGYTF. The CDR3 DNA is TGTGCCAGCAGTTTGTTACAGGGTGGGAGTGGCTACACCTTC.

The chain couples TRBV5-1 to TRBJ2-3, with D unclear. Germline V gene data show CDR1 as SGHRS and CDR2 as YFSETQ. Deletions cut 9 bases from V and 6 bases from J, with 23 bases between. The length of the CDR3 is 15 residues. The CDR3 DNA reads TGCGCCACCTCATCCCCAGGCAGCTTTTCCGATACGCAGTATTTT. This encodes CATSSPGSFSDTQYF.

This chain connects TRBV19 to TRBJ1-2; D gene unclear. Per the germline V gene, CDR1 is LNHDA and CDR2 is SQIVND (reference sequence). V was cut by 5 bases and J by 4 bases, with 14 bases left in between. This CDR3 comprises 14 residues. The chain's CDR3 is CASSRGQLVYGYTF. CDR3 in DNA: TGTGCCAGTAGTCGCGGGCAGTTGGTCTATGGCTACACCTTC.

The rearrangement joins TRBV19 to TRBJ2-7, with 10 bases that match TRBD2. Germline values: CDR1 LNHDA, CDR2 SQIVND (reference sequence). The CDR3 has 15 residues. V shed 1 base and J 2 bases; nucleotides not matched to a gene: 2. The CDR3 sequence: CASSIASGRTYEQYF. The CDR3 region has the DNA TGTGCCAGTAGTATAGCTAGCGGGAGAACCTACGAGCAGTACTTC.

This clone was found a few times. The rearrangement links TRBV11-1 to TRBJ2-7, with D possibly matching TRBD1 (6 bases). The CDR3 has 16 amino acids. Trimming cost V 3 bases and J 3 bases, with 18 bases left between them. Germline CDR1 SGHAT, CDR2 FQDESV (reference sequence). CDR3 residues: CASSLVWSRDNYEQYF. CDR3 in DNA: TGTGCCAGCAGCTTGGTTTGGTCCCGGGACAACTACGAGCAGTACTTC. The variable domain in full, with the rest retrieved from reference TRBV11-1 and TRBJ2-7, is EAEVAQSPRYKITEKSQAVAFWCDPISGHATLYWYRQILGQGPELLVQFQDESVVDDSQLPKDRFSAERLKGVDSTLKIQPAELGDSAMYLCASSLVWSRDNYEQYFGPGTRLTVT.

This clone was found a few times. The chain is built from TRBV6-5 and TRBJ1-6, with 7 bases lining up with TRBD1. Germline lookup yields CDR1 MNHEY and CDR2 SVGAGI. This CDR3 is built from 15 residues. Losses at the gene ends were 2 bases for V and 7 bases for J; bases not matched to a gene: 5. CDR3 sequence: CASSYQGVINSPLHF. CDR3 nucleotide sequence: TGTGCCAGCAGTTACCAGGGGGTTATCAATTCACCCCTCCACTTT.

V usage is TRBV1 and J usage is TRBJ2-6; TRBD2 is the table's D call, not checked against the DNA. TRBV1 is designated a pseudogene. The CDR3 has 18 amino acids. CDR3 residues: CTSSLTSGTHTGANVLTF. DNA for the CDR3: TGCACCAGCAGCCTTACTAGCGGGACTCACACAGGGGCCAACGTCCTGACTTTC.

This clone was detected only once. The genes are TRBV11-2 and TRBJ2-7; perhaps TRBD1 as D (5 bases). Germline V gene sequence: CDR1 SGHAT, CDR2 FQNNGV. Trimming left V 2 bases short and J 3 bases short, with 11 bases between. This CDR3 is built from 14 residues. The DNA for the CDR3 is TGTGCCAGCAGCTTAAGCCCAGGGAACTACGAGCAGTACTTC. It is translated as CASSLSPGNYEQYF.